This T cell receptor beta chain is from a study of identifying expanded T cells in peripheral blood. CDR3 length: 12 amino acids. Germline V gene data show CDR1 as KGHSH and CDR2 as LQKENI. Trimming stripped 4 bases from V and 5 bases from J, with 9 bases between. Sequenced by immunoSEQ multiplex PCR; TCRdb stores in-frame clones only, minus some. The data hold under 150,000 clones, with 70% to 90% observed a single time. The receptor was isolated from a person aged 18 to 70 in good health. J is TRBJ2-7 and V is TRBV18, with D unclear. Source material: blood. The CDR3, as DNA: TGTGCCAGCTCACTTCTCAGTGACGAGCAGTACTTC. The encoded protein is CASSLLSDEQYF. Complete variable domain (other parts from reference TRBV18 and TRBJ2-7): NAGVMQNPRHLVRRRGQEARLRCSPMKGHSHVYWYRQLPEEGLKFMVYLQKENIIDESGMPKERFSAEFPKEGPSILRIQQVVRGDSAAYFCASSLLSDEQYFGPGTRLTVT.